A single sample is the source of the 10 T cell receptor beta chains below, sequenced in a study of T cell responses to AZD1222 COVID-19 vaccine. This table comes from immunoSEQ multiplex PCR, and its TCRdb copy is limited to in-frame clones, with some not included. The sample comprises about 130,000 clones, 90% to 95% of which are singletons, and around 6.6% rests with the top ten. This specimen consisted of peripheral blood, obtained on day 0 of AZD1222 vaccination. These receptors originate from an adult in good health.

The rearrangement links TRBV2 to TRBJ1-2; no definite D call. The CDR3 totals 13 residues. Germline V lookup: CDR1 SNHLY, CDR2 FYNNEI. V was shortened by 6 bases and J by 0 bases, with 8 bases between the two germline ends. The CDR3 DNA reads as TGTGCCAGCAGGAAAGGAGCTAACTATGGCTACACCTTC. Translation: CASRKGANYGYTF.

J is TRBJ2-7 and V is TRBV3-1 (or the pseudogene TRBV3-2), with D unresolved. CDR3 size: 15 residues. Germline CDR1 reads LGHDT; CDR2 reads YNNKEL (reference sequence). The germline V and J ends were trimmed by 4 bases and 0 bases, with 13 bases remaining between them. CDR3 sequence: CASSPTTRSSYEQYF. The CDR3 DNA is TGTGCCAGCAGCCCGACAACCAGGAGCTCCTACGAGCAGTACTTC.

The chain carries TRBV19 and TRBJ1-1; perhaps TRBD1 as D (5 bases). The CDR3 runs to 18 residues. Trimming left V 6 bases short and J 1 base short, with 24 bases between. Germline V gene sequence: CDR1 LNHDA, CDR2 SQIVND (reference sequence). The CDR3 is CASSNPGGASRSNTEAFF. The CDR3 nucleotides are TGTGCCAGTAGCAACCCTGGAGGGGCCAGCAGGTCGAACACTGAAGCTTTCTTT. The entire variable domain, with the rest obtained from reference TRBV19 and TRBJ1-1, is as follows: DGGITQSPKYLFRKEGQNVTLSCEQNLNHDAMYWYRQDPGQGLRLIYYSQIVNDFQKGDIAEGYSVSREKKESFPLTVTSAQKNPTAFYLCASSNPGGASRSNTEAFFGQGTRLTVV.

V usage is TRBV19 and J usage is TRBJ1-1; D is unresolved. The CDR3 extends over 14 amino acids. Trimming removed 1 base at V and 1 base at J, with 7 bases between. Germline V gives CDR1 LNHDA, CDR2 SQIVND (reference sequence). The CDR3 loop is CASSIGRANTEAFF. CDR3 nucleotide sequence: TGTGCCAGTAGTATAGGGAGGGCGAACACTGAAGCTTTCTTT.

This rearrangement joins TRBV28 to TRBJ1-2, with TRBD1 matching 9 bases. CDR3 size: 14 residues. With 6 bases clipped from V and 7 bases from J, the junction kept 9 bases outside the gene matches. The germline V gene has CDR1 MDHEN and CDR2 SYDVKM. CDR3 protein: CASRERDRVTGYTF. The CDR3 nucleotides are TGTGCCAGCAGGGAACGGGACAGGGTGACTGGCTACACCTTC.

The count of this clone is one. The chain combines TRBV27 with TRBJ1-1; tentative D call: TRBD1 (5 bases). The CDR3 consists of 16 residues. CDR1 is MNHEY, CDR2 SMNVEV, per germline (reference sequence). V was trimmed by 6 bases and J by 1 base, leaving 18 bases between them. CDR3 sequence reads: CASRSGPVQGNTEAFF. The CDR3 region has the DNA TGTGCCAGCAGATCCGGACCCGTCCAGGGGAACACTGAAGCTTTCTTT.

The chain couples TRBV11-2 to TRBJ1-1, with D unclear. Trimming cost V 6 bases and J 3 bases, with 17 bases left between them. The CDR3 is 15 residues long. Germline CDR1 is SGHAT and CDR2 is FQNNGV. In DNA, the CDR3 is TGTGCCAGCAGTAACCGGGTCTCAGAGGACACTGAAGCTTTCTTT. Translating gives CASSNRVSEDTEAFF.

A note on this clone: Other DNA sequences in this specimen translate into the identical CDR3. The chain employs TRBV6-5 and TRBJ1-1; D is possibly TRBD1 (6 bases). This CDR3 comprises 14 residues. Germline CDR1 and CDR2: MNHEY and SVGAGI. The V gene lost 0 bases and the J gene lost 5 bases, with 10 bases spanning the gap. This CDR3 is CASSYSTGSTEAFF. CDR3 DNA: TGTGCCAGCAGTTACTCTACAGGGTCGACTGAAGCTTTCTTT.

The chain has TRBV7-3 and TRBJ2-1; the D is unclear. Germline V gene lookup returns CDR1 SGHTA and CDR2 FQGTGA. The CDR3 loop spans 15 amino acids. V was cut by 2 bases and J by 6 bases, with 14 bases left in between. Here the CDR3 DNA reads TGTGCCAGCAGCTTAGATTATTCGGGTGGCAATGAGCAGTTCTTC. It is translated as CASSLDYSGGNEQFF.

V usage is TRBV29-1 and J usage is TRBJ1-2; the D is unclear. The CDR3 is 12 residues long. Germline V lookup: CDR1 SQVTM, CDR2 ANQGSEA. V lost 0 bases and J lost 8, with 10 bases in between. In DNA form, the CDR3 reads TGCAGCGTTGAAGAGGCTACGAGGGGCTACACCTTC. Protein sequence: CSVEEATRGYTF.